One and the same sample provided the 2 T cell receptor beta chains below, sequenced in a study of PD-L1 blockade in urothelial cancer (dated by TCRdb to between 2016 and 2019). Library generation was performed with the immunoSEQ multiplex PCR assay. TCRdb took over this immuneACCESS table, retaining in-frame rearrangements with V and J assigned. Such tables are incomplete; in checked studies, under half of the missing clones stem from an unresolved V gene, and the remainder is unexplained. The sample includes under 120,000 clones, with 70% to 85% observed a single time. Jointly, the top ten make up roughly 2.3% of the sample. This sample comprised PBMCs, obtained around atezolizumab (anti-PD-L1) treatment. The receptors originated from a man aged 50 or older with urothelial cancer.

V is TRBV9 and J is TRBJ2-7; TRBD1 matches 8 bases. With 3 bases clipped from V and 4 bases from J, the junction kept 9 bases outside the gene matches. CDR3 length equals 15 residues. Germline values: CDR1 SGDLS, CDR2 YYNGEE. Here the CDR3 reads CASSAGQGISYEQYF. Written as DNA, the CDR3 is TGTGCCAGCAGCGCCGGACAGGGTATATCGTACGAGCAGTACTTC.

The chain is built from TRBV5-1 and TRBJ1-2, with D unclear. Trimming cost V 0 bases and J 2 bases, with 8 bases left between them. The CDR3 is 14 amino acids. CDR1 is SGHRS, CDR2 YFSETQ, per germline. This chain's CDR3 is CASSLASGNYGYTF. In DNA, the CDR3 is TGCGCCAGCAGCTTGGCGTCAGGCAACTATGGCTACACCTTC.